Below are 10 T cell receptor beta chains sequenced from a single sample in a study of blood T cell repertoires in COVID-19. The method was immunoSEQ multiplex PCR; TCRdb's version includes in-frame clones alone and lacks a portion of them. The sample consists of roughly 200,000 clones, approximately 85% of them appearing once. The specimen sequenced was PBMCs or T cells enriched from blood (not recorded which). The receptors were sampled from a middle-aged man who had recovered from COVID-19.

The chain is built from TRBV11-2 and TRBJ2-7; unclear D gene. The CDR3 length is 12 residues. The V and J ends lost 5 bases and 3 bases respectively, with 8 bases between them. Germline V gene lookup returns CDR1 SGHAT and CDR2 FQNNGV. The CDR3 region is CASSEMYYEQYF. For the CDR3, the DNA is TGTGCCAGCAGCGAGATGTACTACGAGCAGTACTTC.

This clone was recorded once. The chain employs TRBV7-6 and TRBJ1-3; D is perhaps TRBD1 (6 bases). V was pared by 3 bases and J by 0 bases, with 18 bases between. The CDR3 consists of 18 residues. Germline V lookup: CDR1 SGHVS, CDR2 FNYEAQ. The DNA for the CDR3 is TGTGCCAGCAGCTTTACTTCGGGAAGAGGGGGCTCTGGAAACACCATATATTTT. It translates to CASSFTSGRGGSGNTIYF.

This CDR3 is CAPYRGGQETQYF. In DNA form, the CDR3 reads TGTGCCCCCTACCGGGGGGGACAAGAGACCCAGTACTTC. V and J are TRBV6-4 and TRBJ2-5; 8 bases fit TRBD2. Trimming took 11 bases from V and 2 from J; bases not matched to a gene: 7. Germline assignment: CDR1 MRHNA and CDR2 SNTAGT. The CDR3 contains 13 residues.

The chain recombines TRBV5-1 with TRBJ2-5; D unclear. Germline CDR1 reads SGHRS; CDR2 reads YFSETQ. The length of the CDR3 is 9 residues. V lost 4 bases and J lost 9, with 4 bases in between. The CDR3 is CASSPSQYF. In DNA form, the CDR3 reads TGCGCCAGCAGCCCGTCCCAGTACTTC.

The CDR3 nucleotides are TGTGCCAGCCGACTGATGCGTGATCAGCCCCAGCATTTT. Protein sequence: CASRLMRDQPQHF. This chain connects TRBV19 to TRBJ1-5; D gene unclear. The V and J ends lost 9 bases and 5 bases respectively, with 14 bases between them. Per germline, CDR1 LNHDA and CDR2 SQIVND (reference sequence). The CDR3 totals 13 residues. The full variable domain, in which reference TRBV19 and TRBJ1-5 provide the parts outside the CDR3, is DGGITQSPKYLFRKEGQNVTLSCEQNLNHDAMYWYRQDPGQGLRLIYYSQIVNDFQKGDIAEGYSVSREKKESFPLTVTSAQKNPTAFYLCASRLMRDQPQHFGDGTRLSIL.

This clone is a singleton in its sample. The chain is built from TRBV19 and TRBJ1-3; maybe TRBD1 (5 bases). The germline V and J ends were trimmed by 5 bases and 0 bases, with 11 bases remaining between them. CDR1 and CDR2 (germline): LNHDA, SQIVND (reference sequence). The CDR3 runs to 15 residues. CDR3 nucleotides: TGTGCCAGTAGTCTCAGACAGCACTCTGGAAACACCATATATTTT. Translation: CASSLRQHSGNTIYF. The full variable domain, completed using reference TRBV19 and TRBJ1-3, is DGGITQSPKYLFRKEGQNVTLSCEQNLNHDAMYWYRQDPGQGLRLIYYSQIVNDFQKGDIAEGYSVSREKKESFPLTVTSAQKNPTAFYLCASSLRQHSGNTIYFGEGSWLTVV.

The chain is built from TRBV7-2 and TRBJ2-7; possibly TRBD1 for D (7 bases). Germline assignment: CDR1 SGHTA and CDR2 FQGNSA. The length of the CDR3 is 16 residues. With 2 bases removed from V and 5 bases from J, the gap between germline ends came to 19 bases. The CDR3 spells CASSLRLARGDHEQYF. DNA for the CDR3: TGTGCCAGCAGCTTAAGACTGGCCAGGGGGGACCACGAGCAGTACTTC.

Comment on this clone: At the DNA level, this CDR3 is encoded by other sequences in the same sample as well. The chain has TRBV4-1 and TRBJ1-5; 7 nucleotides line up with TRBD1. The germline CDR1 and CDR2 sequences are MGHRA and YSYEKL. V lost 0 bases, J lost 4 bases, and 0 bases stayed unmatched. The CDR3 sequence is 14 residues long. In nucleotides, the CDR3 is TGCGCCAGCAGCCAAGACAGGGGGAATCAGCCCCAGCATTTT. Translation gives CASSQDRGNQPQHF.

This clone was observed once. J is TRBJ2-2 and V is TRBV5-1, with 7 bases lining up with TRBD1. Germline CDR1 SGHRS, CDR2 YFSETQ. Trimming at V came to 5 bases and at J to 0 bases, leaving 10 bases not matched to a gene. CDR3 length equals 17 residues. The CDR3 sequence: CASSLSTGTANTGELFF. The CDR3 DNA sequence: TGCGCCAGCAGTCTCTCCACCGGGACAGCGAACACCGGGGAGCTGTTTTTT.

J is TRBJ1-1 and V is TRBV6-5; D call uncertain. V lost 11 bases and J lost 1, with 8 bases in between. The CDR3 spans 11 residues. CDR1 is MNHEY, CDR2 SVGAGI, per germline. CDR3 residues: CASEQNTEAFF. The CDR3 DNA follows: TGTGCCTCGGAGCAGAACACTGAAGCTTTCTTT.